The rows below give T cell receptor beta chains drawn from one sample of a study of blood T cell repertoires in COVID-19. Profiled with immunoSEQ multiplex PCR; TCRdb holds only in-frame clones, not every one. The sample consists of tens of thousands of clones, around 85% of them appearing once. The sample consisted of peripheral blood. The receptors stem from a woman older than 75 with active or convalescent COVID-19. Both conserved end residues are part of each CDR3. The D gene is left open where the match is weak. The listing skips clone size in some rows; elsewhere it reads once, few, many or a size class.

TRBJ2-2 TRBV10-3 TRBD2 - TGTGCCATCAGGGGGACTAGCGGAACTAACACCGGGGAGCTGTTTTTT CAIRGTSGTNTGELFF
TRBJ2-7 TRBV6-2/TRBV6-3 TRBD2 - TGTGCCAGCAGTTACCTTCTTGGCCAGCGGGAGGGCCGGGCCTACGAGCAGTACTTC CASSYLLGQREGRAYEQYF
TRBJ1-2 TRBV19 - - TGTGCCAGTAGGCCAGGGGAGATTTTATATGGCTACACCTTC CASRPGEILYGYTF
TRBJ1-2 TRBV5-1 TRBD1 many TGCGCCAGCAGCCAATCCCCCGGGACAGCTTCTAACTATGGCTACACCTTC CASSQSPGTASNYGYTF
TRBJ2-7 TRBV12-3/TRBV12-4 - - TGTGCCAGCAGACGGCCCCCGGGCGAGCAGTACTTC CASRRPPGEQYF
TRBJ2-1 TRBV4-2 TRBD2 - TGTGCCAGCAGCCAAAGGCTAGCGGGGTACAATGAGCAGTTCTTC CASSQRLAGYNEQFF
TRBJ1-2 TRBV7-8 TRBD1 once TGTGCCAGCAGGCAACAAGGACAGGGGAATAACTATGGCTACACCTTC CASRQQGQGNNYGYTF
TRBJ1-2 TRBV10-3 - once TGTGCCATACGCCCGGGGGGGGTTGGCTACACCTTC CAIRPGGVGYTF
TRBJ1-6 TRBV5-1 - few TGCGCCAGCAGCTTGGGTAGTAGCTCCTATAATTCACCCCTCCACTTT CASSLGSSSYNSPLHF
TRBJ2-3 TRBV19 - - TGTGCCAGTAGTCTCTGGGGAGGTCCCCTCCCAGATACGCAGTATTTT CASSLWGGPLPDTQYF
TRBJ1-1 TRBV2 - - TGTGCCAGCAGGAATGGGAGGAACACTGAAGCTTTCTTT CASRNGRNTEAFF
TRBJ2-1 TRBV10-2 TRBD2 - TGCGCCAGCATACCCAGGACTAGCAGAAACAATGAGCAGTTCTTC CASIPRTSRNNEQFF
TRBJ1-4 TRBV6-6 - - TGTGCCAGCAGCGCCAGAGGGCTCGGTGAAAAACTGTTTTTT CASSARGLGEKLFF
TRBJ2-7 TRBV3-1/TRBV3-2 - - TGTGCCAGCAGACAGTCCAACGAGCAGTACTTC CASRQSNEQYF
TRBJ2-5 TRBV5-1 TRBD2 - TGCGCCAGCAGCTTGGGGCGGGGGTTGGAGACCCAGTACTTC CASSLGRGLETQYF
TRBJ2-5 TRBV7-2 - - TGTGCCAGCAGGTTAACAGGGAACCAAGAGACCCAGTACTTC CASRLTGNQETQYF
TRBJ1-1 TRBV19 TRBD1 - TGTGCCACCTGGCCGCGACAGGGGGTGTTCACTGAAGCTTTCTTT CATWPRQGVFTEAFF
TRBJ2-3 TRBV19 TRBD1 - TGTGCCAGTAGTACTGGACAGGGGGGCACAGATACGCAGTATTTT CASSTGQGGTDTQYF
TRBJ1-2 TRBV19 - - TGTGCCAGTAGTATAGATCAAGGAAGAGCGGTTTACTATGGCTACACCTTC CASSIDQGRAVYYGYTF
TRBJ2-5 TRBV2 TRBD1 few TGTGCCAGCAACCGACAGGGGGCTGCTGGGGAGACCCAGTACTTC CASNRQGAAGETQYF
TRBJ1-1 TRBV27 TRBD1 - TGTGCCAGCAGTCCAGGGACAGCCTTTGGCACTGAAGCTTTCTTT CASSPGTAFGTEAFF
TRBJ1-5 TRBV2 TRBD1 - TGTGCCAGCAGCGGAACAGGGGTTCAGCCCCAGCATTTT CASSGTGVQPQHF
TRBJ2-7 TRBV7-2 TRBD1 - TGTGCCAGCAGCTTAAGACAGGGGACAACCTACGAGCAGTACTTC CASSLRQGTTYEQYF
TRBJ2-3 TRBV19 - - TGTGCCAGTAGTATAGACGTGCGTAGGCAGTATTTT CASSIDVRRQYF
TRBJ1-6 TRBV19 - - TGTGCCAGTAGTATAGATCTAGGCGTCAATTCACCCCTCCACTTT CASSIDLGVNSPLHF
TRBJ1-2 TRBV4-1 TRBD1 - TGCGCCAGCAGCCACCTTGACAGGGACTCTGGCTACACCTTC CASSHLDRDSGYTF
TRBJ2-7 TRBV10-2 - - TGCGCCAGCACCGCGACAGGTCTCGAGCAGTACTTC CASTATGLEQYF
TRBJ1-2 TRBV18 - - TGTGCCAGCTCACCAAGTACTATACGAAACTATGGCTACACCTTC CASSPSTIRNYGYTF
TRBJ2-5 TRBV19 - few TGTGCCAGTAGGAAGGGGTCAGAGACCCAGTACTTC CASRKGSETQYF
TRBJ1-1 TRBV28 - - TGTGCCAGCAGTGCCGGGACATACACTGAAGCTTTCTTT CASSAGTYTEAFF
TRBJ2-5 TRBV9 TRBD2 - TGTGCCAGCAGCCGTGAGCTAGCGGGAGCGGGGGAGACCCAGTACTTC CASSRELAGAGETQYF
TRBJ1-3 TRBV19 TRBD1 - TGTGCCAGTAGTATTGGCAGGGGGGCTGGAAACACCATATATTTT CASSIGRGAGNTIYF
TRBJ1-2 TRBV15 TRBD1 - TGTGCCACCAGCAAGCGAGGGGGCCCCTGGAGCTATGGCTACACCTTC CATSKRGGPWSYGYTF
TRBJ1-4 TRBV28 - - TGTGCCAGCAAAACCGGGGTTAATGAAAAACTGTTTTTT CASKTGVNEKLFF
TRBJ2-7 TRBV2 - few TGTGCCAGCAGATACGAAGGGGGGGCCTACGAGCAGTACTTC CASRYEGGAYEQYF
TRBJ1-2 TRBV30 TRBD1 - TGTGCCCTTACCGGGACAGGGAGGCGGGGTGGCTACACCTTC CALTGTGRRGGYTF
TRBJ1-1 TRBV28 - - TGTGCCAGCAAGATAACAGGCACTGAAGCTTTCTTT CASKITGTEAFF
TRBJ2-4 TRBV30 TRBD1 - TGTGCCTGGGAGGGGACAGGGGTGGCCAAAAACATTCAGTACTTC CAWEGTGVAKNIQYF
TRBJ2-5 TRBV25-1 TRBD1 - TGTGCCAGCAGCAATGGGGGACAGGGGAGGCGAGAGACCCAGTACTTC CASSNGGQGRRETQYF
TRBJ2-1 TRBV18 TRBD2 - TGTGCCAGCTCGCCATTAGCGGGAGGGAGCGATGAGCAGTTCTTC CASSPLAGGSDEQFF
TRBJ1-1 TRBV18 - - TGTGCCAGCTCACCACTAGACACGCGCCCGAACACTGAAGCTTTCTTT CASSPLDTRPNTEAFF
TRBJ1-1 TRBV6-5 - - TGTGCCAGCAGGTTTCAAGGGGAGGGTGGCACTGAAGCTTTCTTT CASRFQGEGGTEAFF
TRBJ2-2 TRBV6-2/TRBV6-3 - - TGTGCCAGCAGTTACCGTACTTCGGGAGTGCGAAACACCGGGGAGCTGTTTTTT CASSYRTSGVRNTGELFF
TRBJ2-7 TRBV21-1 - - TGTGCCAGCAGCAAAAGTCGGGGGACAGCCTGGTACGAGCAGTACTTC CASSKSRGTAWYEQYF
TRBJ2-3 TRBV19 - - TGTGCCAGTAGTAACCACCGGGACACAGATACGCAGTATTTT CASSNHRDTDTQYF
TRBJ2-3 TRBV19 TRBD2 - TGTGCCAGTAGTACGTGGACTAGCGGGGGGCCCACAGATACGCAGTATTTT CASSTWTSGGPTDTQYF
TRBJ2-7 TRBV2 TRBD2 - TGTGCCAGCCTCGGGACTAGATCCTACGAGCAGTACTTC CASLGTRSYEQYF
TRBJ1-6 TRBV2 TRBD1 - TGTGCCAGCAGTGAAAGTCCGGGACAGGGGGCCACAAATAATTCACCCCTCCACTTT CASSESPGQGATNNSPLHF